This record looks at one T cell receptor beta chain sequence and its context. Its antigen is not known. This sample stems from a study of graft-versus-host responses after intestinal transplantation. Turning to the study itself: Among the recipients, transplants were multivisceral, liver-intestinal, or isolated intestinal.

The CDR3 has 13 amino acids. Per germline, CDR1 WSHSY and CDR2 SAAADI. The V gene lost 8 bases and the J gene lost 5 bases, with 15 bases spanning the gap. Whole-study results and caveats: Among recipient marrow samples, GvH clones were found; some appeared first in ileum or blood. Graft-donor T cell macrochimerism coincided with high graft-versus-host to host-versus-graft clonal ratios in allografts.

Data came from immunoSEQ multiplex PCR; TCRdb stores just in-frame clones and leaves some out. The sample holds some 100,000 clones, 87% seen once. V gene TRBV10-2 combines with J gene TRBJ2-5, with D tentatively TRBD1 or TRBD2 (6 bases each). The sequencing used unstimulated CD4+ T cells sorted from spleen or lymph node cells, collected before transplant. The receptor's source is a human donor who was the organ donor for an intestinal transplant. CDR3 DNA: TGCGCCAGCGGGGGCAGGGGAGGTGAGACCCAGTACTTC. Residues: CASGGRGGETQYF.